This TCR beta chain originates from a study of T cell responses to AZD1222 COVID-19 vaccine. Study-level findings and limits: At baseline, seropositivity was found in only a handful of AZD1222 recipients. Vaccine-associated CD4 TCRs spanned spike, dominant at 160-218 and 743-854.

The table came from immunoSEQ multiplex PCR; TCRdb's copy has only in-frame clones and leaves some out. The top ten clones hold 7% of a sample with approximately 90,000 clones, roughly nine tenths of them seen once. Details on this clone: The antigen remains undetermined.

V was pared by 5 bases and J by 4 bases, with 23 bases between. The CDR3 runs to 17 residues. The germline CDR1 and CDR2 sequences are MNHEY and SMNVEV (reference sequence). The source material was peripheral blood, sampled on day 0 of AZD1222 vaccination. The chain couples TRBV27 to TRBJ1-1, with D perhaps matching TRBD1 (6 bases). The receptor's source is an adult in good health. For the CDR3, the DNA is TGTGCCAGCAGTCGGGGGGCAGGCCCCAACTCTCGCACTGAAGCTTTCTTT. It is translated as CASSRGAGPNSRTEAFF.